This passage covers 17 T cell receptor beta chains from one sample sequenced in a study of T cells after yellow fever vaccination. MiXCR, run by TCRdb on the 5' RACE reads, gives a single entry per CDR3 protein. The sample includes more than 20,000 distinct CDR3 sequences, roughly 5.6% of them seen just once. The sample here was PBMCs, either bulk or a sorted T-cell subset (CD4+, CD8+, memory, or dextramer-sorted; not recorded which), taken approximately 47 days after the first yellow fever vaccination. The receptors here all came from a man between 18 and 29 years old who received the YFV17D yellow fever vaccine.

This clonotype was seen ten or more times. The chain combines TRBV11-2 with TRBJ2-3; D may match TRBD1 or TRBD2 (5 bases each). Per germline, CDR1 SGHAT and CDR2 FQNNGV. The CDR3 length is 18 residues. Deletions cut 5 bases from V and 6 bases from J, with 27 bases between. CDR3 sequence reads: CASSRPGGFWGTGDTQYF. In DNA form, the CDR3 reads TGTGCCAGCAGCCGACCTGGCGGATTTTGGGGGACGGGTGATACGCAGTATTTT.

This clonotype was counted many times. The gene calls are TRBV7-2 and TRBJ1-1; D not certain. The CDR3 spans 15 residues. Trimming stripped 2 bases from V and 0 bases from J, with 10 bases between. The germline gives CDR1 SGHTA, CDR2 FQGNSA. The CDR3 reads CASSLSASMNTEAFF. Written as DNA, the CDR3 is TGTGCCAGCAGCTTATCAGCTTCAATGAACACTGAAGCTTTCTTT.

This clonotype came up many times. This sequence joins TRBV3-1 and TRBJ2-1, with D uncertain. CDR3 length equals 15 residues. Trimming left V 0 bases short and J 3 bases short, with 9 bases between. CDR1 and CDR2 from the germline V gene are LGHDT and YNNKEL (reference sequence). This CDR3 is CASSQDSTGYNEQFF. CDR3 DNA sequence: TGTGCCAGCAGCCAAGATTCGACTGGCTACAATGAGCAGTTCTTC.

This clonotype was recorded many times. The V call is TRBV6-5, the J call TRBJ2-5; 10 nucleotides line up with TRBD2. Germline V gene sequence: CDR1 MNHEY, CDR2 SVGAGI. This CDR3 region has 14 residues. The ends lost 2 bases at V and 4 bases at J; junction bases unmatched: 1. The CDR3 nucleotides read TGTGCCAGCAGTTACAGCGGGGGGGCAGAGACCCAGTACTTC. It codes for CASSYSGGAETQYF.

Ten or more counts support this clonotype. The rearrangement links TRBV7-8 to TRBJ2-2; 10 bases are a match to TRBD1. This CDR3 spans 15 amino acids. The germline gives CDR1 SGHVS, CDR2 FQNEAQ. V was pared by 5 bases and J by 3 bases, with 3 bases of the junction left unmatched. The CDR3 nucleotides are TGTGCCAGCAGCGACAGGGGGCCCTACACCGGGGAGCTGTTTTTT. This codes for CASSDRGPYTGELFF.

This clonotype was picked up many times. The CDR3 protein is CASSQEARVREETQYF. CDR3 nucleotides: TGCGCCAGCAGCCAAGAAGCGAGGGTCAGGGAAGAGACCCAGTACTTC. This rearrangement joins TRBV4-3 to TRBJ2-5; D may match TRBD1 or TRBD2 (5 bases each). The CDR3 has 16 residues. The germline V gene encodes CDR1 LGHNA and CDR2 YSLEER. With 0 bases removed from V and 3 bases from J, the gap between germline ends came to 14 bases.

The V gene is TRBV21-1, the J gene TRBJ2-2; the table calls TRBD1, which could not be checked here. TRBV21-1 is a pseudogene. The CDR3 consists of 21 residues. In nucleotides, the CDR3 is TGTGCCAGCAGCCCTCAGGACGGAGGTCGGGCCCAGGGGGGGGGGACCGGGGAGCTGTTTTTT. It yields the protein CASSPQDGGRAQGGGTGELFF.

This clonotype was observed at least ten times. The CDR3 loop is CATSDTYGYTF. DNA for the CDR3: TGTGCCACCAGTGACACCTATGGCTACACCTTC. This chain links TRBV24-1 with TRBJ1-2, with D unresolved. This CDR3 is built from 11 residues. Germline V gene sequence: CDR1 KGHDR, CDR2 SFDVKD. Deletions cut 4 bases from V and 4 bases from J, with 3 bases between.

This clonotype was counted at least ten times. V gene TRBV2 combines with J gene TRBJ2-1; the D gene is possibly TRBD2 (6 bases). The germline V gene encodes CDR1 SNHLY and CDR2 FYNNEI. The germline V and J ends were trimmed by 5 bases and 5 bases, with 16 bases remaining between them. This CDR3 is built from 15 residues. As DNA, the CDR3 is TGTGCCAGCAGTAGCGGGCCCCCCCCCAACAATGAGCAGTTCTTC. It codes for CASSSGPPPNNEQFF.

This clonotype was seen repeatedly, ten times or more. The V call is TRBV21-1, the J call TRBJ1-6; the table's D gene call, TRBD1, was not cross checked with the DNA. TRBV21-1 is recorded as a pseudogene. The CDR3 contains 14 residues. This CDR3 reads CASSKGQGNSPLHF. Written as DNA, the CDR3 is TGTGCCAGCAGCAAAGGACAGGGTAATTCACCCCTCCACTTT.

V is TRBV15 and J is TRBJ1-5; D remains ambiguous. Trimming took 6 bases from V and 6 from J, leaving 21 bases between them. CDR1 and CDR2 (germline): LNHNV, YYDKDF (reference sequence). This CDR3 spans 16 amino acids. DNA for the CDR3: TGTGCCACCAGTTTGAGCCTGGGAAGGGAGGGTCAGCCCCAGCATTTT. It specifies CATSLSLGREGQPQHF.

This clonotype showed up just a few times. The J gene is TRBJ1-1, the V gene TRBV4-1; no clear D. CDR3 length: 14 amino acids. Per the germline V gene, CDR1 is MGHRA and CDR2 is YSYEKL. V dropped 1 base and J dropped 1 base, with 7 bases sitting between them. In DNA form, the CDR3 reads TGCGCCAGCAGCCAAGGGGATAAGAACACTGAAGCTTTCTTT. Translated: CASSQGDKNTEAFF.

This clonotype was counted many times. CDR3 amino acids: CASSGNSYNEQFF. In DNA form, the CDR3 reads TGTGCCAGCAGCGGGAACAGTTACAATGAGCAGTTCTTC. This chain links TRBV7-3 with TRBJ2-1, with D hard to call. Germline V gene sequence: CDR1 SGHTA, CDR2 FQGTGA. Trimming took off 5 bases at V and 4 bases at J, with 9 bases between the two ends. The CDR3 extends over 13 amino acids.

At least ten counts were recorded for this clonotype. The genes are TRBV18 and TRBJ1-5, with 9 bases aligning to TRBD1. Trimming cost V 2 bases and J 4 bases; bases outside gene matches: 9. The CDR3 totals 17 residues. From germline, CDR1 is KGHSH and CDR2 LQKENI. The chain's CDR3 is CASSPSGQGLGNQPQHF. CDR3 sequence (DNA): TGTGCCAGCTCACCATCCGGACAGGGGCTGGGGAATCAGCCCCAGCATTTT.

The sample holds many counts of this clonotype. J is TRBJ2-6 and V is TRBV9; the D is unclear. Per the germline V gene, CDR1 is SGDLS and CDR2 is YYNGEE. Trimming pared 2 bases from V and 0 bases from J, leaving 6 bases between. The CDR3 totals 15 residues. The chain's CDR3 is CASSVGGSGANVLTF. The CDR3 DNA sequence: TGTGCCAGCAGCGTCGGTGGCTCTGGGGCCAACGTCCTGACTTTC.

This clonotype was counted ten times or more. The V gene is TRBV18, the J gene TRBJ2-3, with D possibly being TRBD2 (6 bases). The germline V gene encodes CDR1 KGHSH and CDR2 LQKENI. CDR3 size: 15 residues. Trimming shortened V by 2 bases and J by 5 bases, and 14 bases separated the two germline ends. CDR3 DNA: TGTGCCAGCTCACCAGCCCAGGGAGGTTTAGATACGCAGTATTTT. Its protein is CASSPAQGGLDTQYF.

In its sample, this clonotype was seen many times. This chain joins TRBV4-1 and TRBJ2-7, with TRBD2 identical over 11 bases. The V and J ends lost 3 bases and 6 bases, in that order; junction bases with no gene match: 1. The CDR3 sequence is 13 residues long. CDR1 is MGHRA, CDR2 YSYEKL, per germline. CDR3 region: CASSQLAGGEQYV. The DNA of the CDR3 is TGCGCCAGCAGCCAGCTAGCGGGGGGCGAGCAGTACGTC.